The 15 T cell receptor beta chains below were found in one sample sequenced in a study of spatial heterogeneity in lung cancer. Specified time point: sample taken at primary tumor resection. TCRdb re-derived calls from the 5' RACE reads in MiXCR, one entry per CDR3 protein. The data show 50,000 to 75,000 distinct CDR3 sequences, about 6.3% seen once. This sample comprised PBMCs, obtained at surgery. The receptors here all came from a female donor with early-stage non-small cell lung cancer.

The genes are TRBV6-6 and TRBJ1-1; no clear D. Trimming left V 2 bases short and J 3 bases short, with 7 bases between. Germline CDR1 is MNHNY and CDR2 is SVGAGI (reference sequence). The CDR3 runs to 13 residues. This CDR3 is CASSYRDDTEAFF. CDR3 in DNA: TGTGCCAGCAGTTACAGGGATGACACTGAAGCTTTCTTT.

This clonotype appeared many times. The V call is TRBV28, the J call TRBJ1-1; TRBD1 matches 9 bases. The CDR3 runs to 18 residues. CDR1 and CDR2 (germline): MDHEN, SYDVKM. V gave up 10 bases and J gave up 0 bases; unmatched junction bases: 18. This chain's CDR3 is CATIVGGTGPFMNTEAFF. In nucleotides, the CDR3 is TGTGCCACCATCGTGGGGGGGACAGGGCCCTTCATGAACACTGAAGCTTTCTTT.

The chain has TRBV29-1 and TRBJ1-1; D unclear. The CDR3 covers 13 residues. From germline, CDR1 is SQVTM and CDR2 ANQGSEA. V lost 7 bases, J lost 4 bases, and 16 bases lay in between. CDR3 nucleotides: TGCAGCGCCGAGCACAGTCCGGGCACTGAAGCTTTCTTT. Amino acids: CSAEHSPGTEAFF.

This clonotype was detected many times. CDR3 region: CSATPRGVSSYNEQFF. The DNA for the CDR3 is TGCAGTGCAACCCCGCGAGGGGTGAGCTCCTACAATGAGCAGTTCTTC. The chain carries TRBV20-1 and TRBJ2-1; D tentatively fits TRBD1 or TRBD2 (5 bases each). This CDR3 spans 16 amino acids. CDR1 is DFQATT and CDR2 is SNEGSKA in the germline V gene (reference sequence). Trimming took off 6 bases at V and 0 bases at J, with 18 bases between the two ends.

The J gene is TRBJ2-1, the V gene TRBV24-1; D gene unclear. V was clipped by 3 bases and J by 0 bases, with 11 bases between them. Germline lookup yields CDR1 KGHDR and CDR2 SFDVKD. The CDR3 consists of 16 residues. CDR3 bases: TGTGCCACCAGTGATCAGGACCCGAGCTCCTACAATGAGCAGTTCTTC. Translating it yields CATSDQDPSSYNEQFF.

This clonotype has ten or more counts. The chain recombines TRBV27 with TRBJ1-6; D uncertain. Germline assignment: CDR1 MNHEY and CDR2 SMNVEV (reference sequence). The V end lost 7 bases, the J end lost 0 bases, and 13 bases lay between the germline ends. The CDR3 runs 16 residues. The CDR3 reads CASTLAYPSYNSPLHF. CDR3 DNA sequence: TGTGCCAGCACCCTCGCTTATCCCTCCTATAATTCACCCCTCCACTTT.

There are many counts of this clonotype. The chain combines TRBV10-3 with TRBJ1-1, with no clear D. The germline CDR1 and CDR2 sequences are ENHRY and SYGVKD. The CDR3 length is 13 residues. V lost 0 bases to trimming and J lost 4 bases, with 6 bases between them. DNA of the CDR3: TGTGCCATCAGTGAGTCGGGAAGCACTGAAGCTTTCTTT. This sequence encodes CAISESGSTEAFF.

This clonotype was detected a few times. The chain links TRBV29-1 to TRBJ1-1; TRBD1 matches at 8 bases. Germline assignment: CDR1 SQVTM and CDR2 ANQGSEA. CDR3 size: 13 residues. Losses at the gene ends were 7 bases for V and 5 bases for J; bases not matched to a gene: 9. The CDR3 region is CSAAQGAGTEAFF. The DNA for the CDR3 is TGCAGCGCCGCGCAGGGGGCTGGGACTGAAGCTTTCTTT.

On this clonotype: One base away lies a much larger clone, so this may be a sequencing read error. The chain has TRBV15 and TRBJ2-5; D is unresolved. The CDR3 runs 12 residues. CDR1 and CDR2 from the germline V gene are LNHNV and YYDKDF (reference sequence). V was cut by 0 bases and J by 5 bases, with 4 bases left in between. In DNA, the CDR3 is TGTGCCACCAGCAGAGATACGGAGACCCAGTACTTC. It encodes CATSRDTETQYF.

Details on this clonotype: Since a much larger clone is just one base distant, this may be a read error. In DNA, the CDR3 is TGCGCCAGCAGCCAAGATTCCCAGGCGGGAGTCAAAGAAGCTTTCTTT. Its protein product is CASSQDSQAGVKEAFF. V gene TRBV4-1 combines with J gene TRBJ1-1; D not certain. The CDR3 length is 16 residues. Trimming cost V 0 bases and J 8 bases, with 19 bases left between them. Germline V lookup: CDR1 MGHRA, CDR2 YSYEKL.

The gene calls are TRBV7-3 and TRBJ2-5; perhaps TRBD2 as D (5 bases). This CDR3 spans 16 amino acids. The V end was cut by 0 bases, the J end by 1 base, with 12 bases between. Germline CDR1 and CDR2: SGHTA and FQGTGA. The CDR3 DNA reads TGTGCCAGCAGCTTAACCGGGATGACGGGCCAAGAGACCCAGTACTTC. Protein product: CASSLTGMTGQETQYF.

This clonotype was seen many times. The chain joins TRBV7-3 to TRBJ2-2; the D gene is possibly TRBD2 (6 bases). This CDR3 comprises 15 residues. Germline CDR1 reads SGHTA; CDR2 reads FQGTGA. The V end was cut by 4 bases, the J end by 6 bases, with 15 bases between. CDR3 sequence reads: CASSSLAGLPGELFF. The CDR3 nucleotides are TGTGCCAGCAGCTCCCTTGCGGGGTTGCCCGGGGAGCTGTTTTTT.

In this sample, this clonotype turned up many times. The V call is TRBV2, the J call TRBJ2-7, with 10 positions matching TRBD1. The junction had 7 bases not matched to a gene; V was cut back by 6 bases and J by 5 bases. This CDR3 comprises 14 residues. CDR1 and CDR2 from the germline V gene are SNHLY and FYNNEI. DNA for the CDR3: TGTGCCAGCAGAGGGGGACAGGGGATCCACGAGCAGTACTTC. It encodes CASRGGQGIHEQYF.

The chain recombines TRBV5-1 with TRBJ1-3; 11 bases match TRBD1. The junction had 6 bases not matched to a gene; V was cut back by 4 bases and J by 3 bases. CDR1 SGHRS and CDR2 YFSETQ come from the germline V gene. The CDR3 is 16 residues long. CDR3 amino acids: CASSPTGTGGGNTIYF. The CDR3 bases are TGCGCCAGCAGCCCCACCGGGACAGGGGGTGGAAACACCATATATTTT.

The table lists this clonotype with many counts. The genes are TRBV27 and TRBJ2-2; tentative D call: TRBD1 (6 bases). Germline CDR1 is MNHEY and CDR2 is SMNVEV (reference sequence). This CDR3 is 14 amino acids long. The V end lost 5 bases, the J end lost 4 bases, and 11 bases lay between the germline ends. The CDR3 bases are TGTGCCAGCAGTCCGCGGACAGTCACCGGGGAGCTGTTTTTT. The encoded protein is CASSPRTVTGELFF.